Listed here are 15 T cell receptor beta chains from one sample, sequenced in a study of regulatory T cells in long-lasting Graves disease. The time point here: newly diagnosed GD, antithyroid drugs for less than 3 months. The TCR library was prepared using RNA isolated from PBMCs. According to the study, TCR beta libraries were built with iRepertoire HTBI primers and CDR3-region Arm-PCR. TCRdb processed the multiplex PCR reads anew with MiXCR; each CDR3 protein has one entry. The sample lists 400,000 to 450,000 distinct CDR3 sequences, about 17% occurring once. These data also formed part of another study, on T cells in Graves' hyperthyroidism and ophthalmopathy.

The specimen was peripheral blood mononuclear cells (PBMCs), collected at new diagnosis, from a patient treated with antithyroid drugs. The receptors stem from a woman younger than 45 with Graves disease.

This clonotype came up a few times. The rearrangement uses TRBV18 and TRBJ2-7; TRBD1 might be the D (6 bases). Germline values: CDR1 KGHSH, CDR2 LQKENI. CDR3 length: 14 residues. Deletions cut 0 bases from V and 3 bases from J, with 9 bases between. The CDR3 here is CASSPPEQGYEQYF. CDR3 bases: TGTGCCAGCTCACCACCGGAACAGGGCTACGAGCAGTACTTC.

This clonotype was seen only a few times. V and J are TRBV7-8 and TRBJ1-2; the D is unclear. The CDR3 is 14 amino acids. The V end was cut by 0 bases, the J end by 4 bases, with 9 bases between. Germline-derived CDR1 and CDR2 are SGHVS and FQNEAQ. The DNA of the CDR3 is TGTGCCAGCAGCTTAGCAGGGCCGATCTATGGCTACACCTTC. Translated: CASSLAGPIYGYTF.

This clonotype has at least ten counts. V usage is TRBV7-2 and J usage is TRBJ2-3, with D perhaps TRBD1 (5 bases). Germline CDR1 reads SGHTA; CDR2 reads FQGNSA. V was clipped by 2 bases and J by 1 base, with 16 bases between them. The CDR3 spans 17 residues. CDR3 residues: CASSLLGQGQGTDTQYF. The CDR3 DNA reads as TGTGCCAGCAGCTTACTTGGCCAGGGCCAGGGCACAGATACGCAGTATTTT.

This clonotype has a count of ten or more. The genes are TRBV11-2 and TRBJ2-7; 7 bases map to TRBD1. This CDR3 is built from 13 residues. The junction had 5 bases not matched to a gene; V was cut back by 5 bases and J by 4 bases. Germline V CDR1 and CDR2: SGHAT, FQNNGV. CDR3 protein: CASSNTQGYEQYF. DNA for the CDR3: TGTGCCAGCAGCAACACACAGGGGTACGAGCAGTACTTC.

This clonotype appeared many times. The CDR3 DNA reads TGTGCCAGCAGCTTTGGACAGATCCAGAACACTGAAGCTTTCTTT. Encoded protein: CASSFGQIQNTEAFF. The rearrangement links TRBV5-5 to TRBJ1-1; tentative D call: TRBD1 (6 bases). With 2 bases removed from V and 1 base from J, the gap between germline ends came to 12 bases. The CDR3 consists of 15 residues. Germline values: CDR1 SGHKS, CDR2 YYEKEE (reference sequence).

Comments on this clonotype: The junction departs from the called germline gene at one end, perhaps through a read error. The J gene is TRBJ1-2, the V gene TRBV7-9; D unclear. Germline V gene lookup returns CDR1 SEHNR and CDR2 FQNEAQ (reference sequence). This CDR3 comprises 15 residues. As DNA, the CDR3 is TGCGCCAGCAGCTTGACACGGACGACTAACTATGGCTACACCTTC. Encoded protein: CASSLTRTTNYGYTF.

CDR3 in DNA: TGTGCCAGCAGCTCAGACAGGGCGGCGACCCAGTACTTC. It encodes CASSSDRAATQYF. The genes are TRBV5-5 and TRBJ2-5; 7 positions match TRBD1. The CDR3 extends over 13 amino acids. V dropped 3 bases and J dropped 7; count of bases not matched to a gene: 6. The V gene's germline CDR1 is SGHKS and CDR2 YYEKEE (reference sequence). Full variable domain (outside the CDR3, taken from reference TRBV5-5 and TRBJ2-5): DAGVTQSPTHLIKTRGQQVTLRCSPISGHKSVSWYQQVLGQGPQFIFQYYEKEERGRGNFPDRFSARQFPNYSSELNVNALLLGDSALYLCASSSDRAATQYFGPGTRLLVL.

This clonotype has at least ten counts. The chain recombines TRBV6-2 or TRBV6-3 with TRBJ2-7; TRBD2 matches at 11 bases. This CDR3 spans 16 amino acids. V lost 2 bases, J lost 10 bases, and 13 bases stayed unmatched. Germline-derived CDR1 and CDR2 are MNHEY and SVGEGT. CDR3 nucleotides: TGTGCCAGCAGTTACAAACTAGCGGGAGCCACAGGGGACCAGTACTTC. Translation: CASSYKLAGATGDQYF.

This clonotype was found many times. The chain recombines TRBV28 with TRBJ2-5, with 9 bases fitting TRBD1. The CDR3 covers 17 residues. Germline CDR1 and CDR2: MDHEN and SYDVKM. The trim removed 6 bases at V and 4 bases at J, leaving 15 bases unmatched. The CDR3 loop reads CASSNPRFTGGVETQYF. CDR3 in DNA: TGTGCCAGCAGCAATCCTCGGTTTACAGGGGGCGTAGAGACCCAGTACTTC. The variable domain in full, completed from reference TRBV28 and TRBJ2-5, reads DVKVTQSSRYLVKRTGEKVFLECVQDMDHENMFWYRQDPGLGLRLIYFSYDVKMKEKGDIPEGYSVSREKKERFSLILESASTNQTSMYLCASSNPRFTGGVETQYFGPGTRLLVL.

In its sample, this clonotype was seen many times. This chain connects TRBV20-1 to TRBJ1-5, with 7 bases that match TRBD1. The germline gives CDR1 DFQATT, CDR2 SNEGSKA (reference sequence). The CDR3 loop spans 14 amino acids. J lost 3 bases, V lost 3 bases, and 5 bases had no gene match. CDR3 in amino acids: CSARDGQANQPQHF. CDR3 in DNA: TGCAGTGCTAGGGACGGACAGGCCAATCAGCCCCAGCATTTT.

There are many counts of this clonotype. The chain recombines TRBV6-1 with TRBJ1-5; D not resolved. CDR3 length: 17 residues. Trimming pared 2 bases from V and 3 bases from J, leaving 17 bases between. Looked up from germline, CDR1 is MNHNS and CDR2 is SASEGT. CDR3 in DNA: TGTGCCAGCAGTGAAACTCGGAACAGCAAATCCAATCAGCCCCAGCATTTT. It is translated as CASSETRNSKSNQPQHF.

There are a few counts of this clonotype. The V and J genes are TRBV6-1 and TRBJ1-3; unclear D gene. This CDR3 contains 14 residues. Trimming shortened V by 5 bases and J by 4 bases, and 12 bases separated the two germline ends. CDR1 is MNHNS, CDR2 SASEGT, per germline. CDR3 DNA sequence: TGTGCCAGCAGTCGCGCCAACCTGGGAAACACCATATATTTT. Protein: CASSRANLGNTIYF.

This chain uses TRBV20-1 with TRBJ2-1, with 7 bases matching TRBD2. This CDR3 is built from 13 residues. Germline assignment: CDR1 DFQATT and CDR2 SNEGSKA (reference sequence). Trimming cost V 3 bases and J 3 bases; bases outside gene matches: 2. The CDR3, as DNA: TGCAGTGCTAGCCTAGCGGACTACAATGAGCAGTTCTTC. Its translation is CSASLADYNEQFF.

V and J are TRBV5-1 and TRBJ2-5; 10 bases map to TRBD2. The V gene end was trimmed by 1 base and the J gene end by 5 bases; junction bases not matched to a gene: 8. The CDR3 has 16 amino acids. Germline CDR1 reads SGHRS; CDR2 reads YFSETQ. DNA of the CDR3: TGCGCCAGCAGCTTGACTAGCGGGACCTCCGGGGAGACCCAGTACTTC. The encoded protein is CASSLTSGTSGETQYF.

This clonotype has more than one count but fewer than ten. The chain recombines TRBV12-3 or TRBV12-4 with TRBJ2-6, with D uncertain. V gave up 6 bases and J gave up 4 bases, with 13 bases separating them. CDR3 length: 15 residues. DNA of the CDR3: TGTGCCAGCAGCTCTGGGGATTCCGGGGCCAACGTCCTGACTTTC. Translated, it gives CASSSGDSGANVLTF.